The T cell receptor beta chain described here comes from a study of blood T cell repertoires in COVID-19 (dated by TCRdb to 2018 to 2021). About the investigation overall: Samples covering the acute and convalescent phases of COVID-19 were provided by collaborators in the United States, Italy and Spain. Where available, HLA class I and class II types were obtained from metadata supplied by the sample provider rather than from assay-based typing. The dataset comprised deeply sampled blood TCRbeta repertoires from subjects exposed to, actively infected with, or recovered from COVID-19. The repertoires were made available in a free public database intended to serve as a resource for research on the immune response to SARS-CoV-2. A de-identified subject ID, COVID-19 status, age in years and sex were almost always included in the sample metadata. The samples were drawn from the first 160 participants of the ongoing ImmuneRACE study and from 1,254 subjects provided by 6 global collaborators. The prospective study material was composed of cDNA or gDNA derived from T cells, B-cell-depleted T cells, or PBMCs.

Participants in the prospective study were enrolled through a virtual design, were aged 18 to 89 years, and lived in some 24 United States geographic areas. Cohort assignment in the prospective study relied on participant-reported clinical history from a screening survey and a study questionnaire. Mobile phlebotomists in the prospective study collected whole blood, serum and a nasopharyngeal or oropharyngeal swab from every participant. Additional blood draws and questionnaires over an approximately 2-month period could optionally be provided by prospective study participants. Blood samples from the prospective study were shipped frozen or at room temperature prior to DNA extraction. This clone showed up just a few times. It has no known antigen specificity. The sample holds no much larger clone one base away, and base qualities are not on file. TCRbeta CDR3 regions were amplified from genomic DNA using the immunoSEQ Assay, a bias-controlled multiplex PCR. Processing in the source paper ran as follows. The number of nucleated cells in each sample was estimated from the amplification of reference gene primers within the assay. To quantify the absolute abundance of each unique TCRbeta CDR3 rearrangement, sequence reads were collapsed and filtered. For each sample, productive Simpson clonality was calculated as the square root of Simpson's diversity index across productive rearrangements. TCRdb stores this immuneACCESS table with in-frame sequences only. Part of the clones is absent; in the studies checked, under half of the shortfall reflects unresolved V genes, and no reason is known for the rest. V and J calls and clone size follow that table, whereas D and trimming were derived from the DNA. The table for this sample lists about 220,000 clones; about nine tenths of them were counted only once. The biggest ten clones account for less than 4.5% of the sample.

The V and J ends are trimmed by 1 base and 2 bases, leaving 24 bases between them. Looking up the germline V gene yields CDR1 SGHDT and CDR2 YYEEEE. Reading from cysteine to phenylalanine, the CDR3 counts 19 amino acids. The CDR3 DNA has 57 bases and is translated from base 1. Study-wide conclusions, independent of this receptor: How much clinical and demographic metadata was included differed by source and by participant, and the metadata was provided uncurated.

What was sequenced was PBMCs or T cells enriched from blood (not recorded which). The chain couples TRBV5-6 to TRBJ1-2; TRBD1 is a weak D gene call, 6 bases matching. The receptor's source is a woman aged 40-49 years with acute COVID-19. The CDR3 sequence is CASSLSTGNVPLENYGYTF. The base sequence is TGTGCCAGCAGCTTGTCAACAGGGAACGTCCCGCTAGAAAACTATGGCTACACCTTC.